This TCR beta chain is from a study of T cells after posttransplantation cyclophosphamide. Using immunoSEQ multiplex PCR, the repertoire was profiled, and TCRdb retains in-frame clones only, with some absent. There are some 13,000 clones in the sample; approximately 83% occur only once, and roughly 0.86% lies in the top ten. Germline V gene lookup returns CDR1 SNHLY and CDR2 FYNNEI. The trim removed 4 bases at V and 7 bases at J, leaving 9 bases unmatched. This CDR3 contains 15 residues. Specimen: memory CD4+ T cells sorted from PBMCs. The rearrangement links TRBV2 to TRBJ1-4, with 7 bases that match TRBD1. The clonotype was recovered from a man aged 50 to 60 in good health, CMV-negative, and a related stem cell transplant donor. The CDR3 region has the DNA TGTGCCAGCAGTGCTACAGGGGCAATAGGTGAAAAACTGTTTTTT. It is translated as CASSATGAIGEKLFF. The variable domain in full, with the rest retrieved from reference TRBV2 and TRBJ1-4, is EPEVTQTPSHQVTQMGQEVILRCVPISNHLYFYWYRQILGQKVEFLVSFYNNEISEKSEIFDDQFSVERPDGSNFTLKIRSTKLEDSAMYFCASSATGAIGEKLFFGSGTQLSVL.